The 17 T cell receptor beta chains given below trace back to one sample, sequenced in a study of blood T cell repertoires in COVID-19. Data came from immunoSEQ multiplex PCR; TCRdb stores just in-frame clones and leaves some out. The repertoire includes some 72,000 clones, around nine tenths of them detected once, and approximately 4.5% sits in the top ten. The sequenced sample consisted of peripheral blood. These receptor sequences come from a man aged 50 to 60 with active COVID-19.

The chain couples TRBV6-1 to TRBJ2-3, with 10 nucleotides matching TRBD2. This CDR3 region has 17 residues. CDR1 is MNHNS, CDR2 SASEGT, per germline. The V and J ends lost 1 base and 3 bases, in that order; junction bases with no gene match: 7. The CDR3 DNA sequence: TGTGCCAGCAGTGAAGGGGCTAGCGGGAGTGGGACAGATACGCAGTATTTT. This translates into CASSEGASGSGTDTQYF.

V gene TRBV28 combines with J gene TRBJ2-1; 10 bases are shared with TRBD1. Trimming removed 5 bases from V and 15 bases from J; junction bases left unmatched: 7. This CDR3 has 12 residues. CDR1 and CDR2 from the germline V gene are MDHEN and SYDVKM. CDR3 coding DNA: TGTGCCAGCAGTGGACCGGGACAGGGGAGGTTCTTC. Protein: CASSGPGQGRFF.

The CDR3 reads CASTERTASTDTQYF. CDR3 nucleotides: TGTGCCAGCACTGAGCGGACAGCGAGCACAGATACGCAGTATTTT. The V and J genes are TRBV5-4 and TRBJ2-3; possibly TRBD1 for D (6 bases). Germline CDR1 is SGHNT and CDR2 is YYREEE (reference sequence). The CDR3 is 15 amino acids. V shed 6 bases and J shed 0 bases, with 14 bases lying between them.

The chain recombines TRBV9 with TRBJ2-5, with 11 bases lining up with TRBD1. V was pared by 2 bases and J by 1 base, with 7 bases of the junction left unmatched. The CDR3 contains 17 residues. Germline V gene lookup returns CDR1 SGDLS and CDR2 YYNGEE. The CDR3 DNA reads TGTGCCAGCAGCGTTACCGGGACAGGGGGATTCCAAGAGACCCAGTACTTC. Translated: CASSVTGTGGFQETQYF.

Here the CDR3 DNA reads TGTGCCAGCAGCTTAGTAGCGGGGGGAATCACCGGGGAGCTGTTTTTT. Protein sequence: CASSLVAGGITGELFF. The chain employs TRBV7-2 and TRBJ2-2, with 10 bases that match TRBD2. Per the germline V gene, CDR1 is SGHTA and CDR2 is FQGNSA. Unmatched junction bases numbered 3, after V lost 1 base and J lost 4 bases. The length of the CDR3 is 16 residues.

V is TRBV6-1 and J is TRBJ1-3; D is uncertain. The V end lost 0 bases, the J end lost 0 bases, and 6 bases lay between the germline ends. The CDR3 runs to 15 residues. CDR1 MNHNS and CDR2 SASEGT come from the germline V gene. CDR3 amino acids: CASSEAGSSGNTIYF. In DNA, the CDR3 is TGTGCCAGCAGTGAAGCAGGGAGCTCTGGAAACACCATATATTTT.

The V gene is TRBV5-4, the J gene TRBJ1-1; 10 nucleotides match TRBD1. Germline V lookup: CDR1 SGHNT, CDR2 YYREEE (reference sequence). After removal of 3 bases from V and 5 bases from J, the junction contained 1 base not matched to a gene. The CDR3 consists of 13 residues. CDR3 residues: CASSSGQGTEAFF. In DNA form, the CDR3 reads TGTGCCAGCAGCTCGGGACAGGGGACTGAAGCTTTCTTT.

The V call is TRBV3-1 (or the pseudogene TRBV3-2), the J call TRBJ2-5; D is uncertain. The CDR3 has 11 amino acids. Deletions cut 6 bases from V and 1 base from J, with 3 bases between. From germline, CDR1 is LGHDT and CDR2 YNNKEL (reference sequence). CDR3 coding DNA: TGTGCCAGCAGACTCCAAGAGACCCAGTACTTC. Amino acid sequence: CASRLQETQYF.

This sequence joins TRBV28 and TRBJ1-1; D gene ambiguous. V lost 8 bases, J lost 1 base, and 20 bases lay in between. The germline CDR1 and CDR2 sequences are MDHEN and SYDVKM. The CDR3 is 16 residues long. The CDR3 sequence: CASFSGDSGKNTEAFF. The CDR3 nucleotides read TGTGCCAGCTTTAGCGGCGATTCGGGGAAGAACACTGAAGCTTTCTTT.

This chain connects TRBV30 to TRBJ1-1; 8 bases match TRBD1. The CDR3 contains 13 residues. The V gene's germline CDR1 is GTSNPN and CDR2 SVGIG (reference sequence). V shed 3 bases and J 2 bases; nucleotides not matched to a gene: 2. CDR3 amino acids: CAWRGQGNTEAFF. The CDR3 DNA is TGTGCCTGGAGAGGACAGGGAAACACTGAAGCTTTCTTT.

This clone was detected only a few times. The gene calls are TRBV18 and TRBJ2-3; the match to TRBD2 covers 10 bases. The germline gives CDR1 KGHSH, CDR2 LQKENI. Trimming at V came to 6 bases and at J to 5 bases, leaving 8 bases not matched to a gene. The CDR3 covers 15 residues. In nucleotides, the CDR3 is TGTGCCAGCTCGCGTACTAGCGGGACTGGAGATACGCAGTATTTT. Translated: CASSRTSGTGDTQYF.

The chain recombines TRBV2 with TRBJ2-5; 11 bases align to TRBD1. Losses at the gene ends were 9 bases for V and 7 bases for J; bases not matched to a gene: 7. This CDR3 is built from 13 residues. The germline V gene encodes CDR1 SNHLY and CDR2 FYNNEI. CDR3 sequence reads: CARRTGGVGTQYF. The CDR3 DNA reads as TGTGCCAGAAGGACAGGGGGCGTGGGGACCCAGTACTTC. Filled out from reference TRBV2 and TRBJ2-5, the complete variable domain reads EPEVTQTPSHQVTQMGQEVILRCVPISNHLYFYWYRQILGQKVEFLVSFYNNEISEKSEIFDDQFSVERPDGSNFTLKIRSTKLEDSAMYFCARRTGGVGTQYFGPGTRLLVL.

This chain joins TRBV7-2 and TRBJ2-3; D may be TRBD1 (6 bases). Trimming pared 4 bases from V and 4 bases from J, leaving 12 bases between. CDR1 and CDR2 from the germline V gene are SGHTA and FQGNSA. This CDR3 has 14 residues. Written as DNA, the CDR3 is TGTGCCAGCAGCTCCCCGCAGGGGCCAGATACGCAGTATTTT. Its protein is CASSSPQGPDTQYF.

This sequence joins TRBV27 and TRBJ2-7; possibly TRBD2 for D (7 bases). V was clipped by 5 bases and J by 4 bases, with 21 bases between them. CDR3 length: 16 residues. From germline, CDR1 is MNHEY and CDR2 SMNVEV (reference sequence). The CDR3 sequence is CASSASGEGHWYEQYF. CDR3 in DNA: TGTGCCAGCAGTGCTTCCGGGGAGGGACATTGGTACGAGCAGTACTTC.

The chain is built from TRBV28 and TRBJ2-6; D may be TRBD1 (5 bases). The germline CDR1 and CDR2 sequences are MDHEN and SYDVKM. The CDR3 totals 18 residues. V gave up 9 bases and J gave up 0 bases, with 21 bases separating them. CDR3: CASLPLRVGVSGANVLTF. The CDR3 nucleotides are TGTGCCAGTCTACCACTCAGGGTAGGGGTCTCTGGGGCCAACGTCCTGACTTTC. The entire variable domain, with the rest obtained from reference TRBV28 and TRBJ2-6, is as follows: DVKVTQSSRYLVKRTGEKVFLECVQDMDHENMFWYRQDPGLGLRLIYFSYDVKMKEKGDIPEGYSVSREKKERFSLILESASTNQTSMYLCASLPLRVGVSGANVLTFGAGSRLTVL.

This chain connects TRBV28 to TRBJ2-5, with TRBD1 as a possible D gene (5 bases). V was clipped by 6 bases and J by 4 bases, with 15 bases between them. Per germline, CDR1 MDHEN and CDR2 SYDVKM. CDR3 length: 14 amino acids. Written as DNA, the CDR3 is TGTGCCAGCAGCTCGCCGGCTAGGGGAGAGACCCAGTACTTC. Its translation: CASSSPARGETQYF.

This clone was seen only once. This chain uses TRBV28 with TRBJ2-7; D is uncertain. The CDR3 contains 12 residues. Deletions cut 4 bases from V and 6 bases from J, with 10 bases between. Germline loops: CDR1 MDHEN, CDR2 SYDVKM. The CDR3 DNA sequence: TGTGCCAGCAGTTATGTTGTCGGCGAGCAGTACTTC. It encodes CASSYVVGEQYF.